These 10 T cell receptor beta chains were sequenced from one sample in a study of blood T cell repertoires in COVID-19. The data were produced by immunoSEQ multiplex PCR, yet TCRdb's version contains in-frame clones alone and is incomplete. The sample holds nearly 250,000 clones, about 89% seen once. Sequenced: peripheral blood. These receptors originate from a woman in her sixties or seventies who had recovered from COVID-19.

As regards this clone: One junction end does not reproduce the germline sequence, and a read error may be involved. CDR3 protein: CASSFMRGLRGVSSNEQYF. The DNA for the CDR3 is TGTGCCAGCAGTTTCATGAGAGGGTTGCGGGGGGTCTCCTCCAACGAGCAGTACTTC. The chain combines TRBV6-2 or TRBV6-3 with TRBJ2-7; TRBD2 matches 8 bases. This CDR3 has 19 residues. Germline CDR1 MNHEY, CDR2 SVGEGT.

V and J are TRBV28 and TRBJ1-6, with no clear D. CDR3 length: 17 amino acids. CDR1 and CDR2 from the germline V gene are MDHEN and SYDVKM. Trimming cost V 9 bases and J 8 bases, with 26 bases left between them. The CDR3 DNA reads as TGTGCCAGTAACCACCTTTGGATTGGGAGAGTCGATTCACCCCTCCACTTT. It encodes CASNHLWIGRVDSPLHF.

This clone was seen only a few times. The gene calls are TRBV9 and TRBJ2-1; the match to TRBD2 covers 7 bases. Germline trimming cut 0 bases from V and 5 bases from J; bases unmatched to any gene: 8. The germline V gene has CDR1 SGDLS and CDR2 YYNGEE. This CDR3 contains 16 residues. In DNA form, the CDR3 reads TGTGCCAGCAGCGTAGGTCTAGGACTAGGGAACAATGAGCAGTTCTTC. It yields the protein CASSVGLGLGNNEQFF.

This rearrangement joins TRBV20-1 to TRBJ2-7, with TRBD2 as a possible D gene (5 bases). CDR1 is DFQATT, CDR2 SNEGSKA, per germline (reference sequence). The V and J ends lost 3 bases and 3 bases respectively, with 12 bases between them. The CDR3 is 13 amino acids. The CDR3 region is CSASKEVHYEQYF. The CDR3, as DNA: TGCAGTGCTAGTAAGGAGGTCCACTACGAGCAGTACTTC.

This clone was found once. The CDR3 sequence: CASSHRANEKLFF. In DNA form, the CDR3 reads TGTGCCAGCAGCCACAGGGCTAATGAAAAACTGTTTTTT. The chain couples TRBV3-1 (or the pseudogene TRBV3-2) to TRBJ1-4; possible D gene TRBD1, 5 bases. The CDR3 is 13 amino acids. Trimming shortened V by 3 bases and J by 3 bases, and 5 bases separated the two germline ends. Germline loops: CDR1 LGHDT, CDR2 YNNKEL (reference sequence).

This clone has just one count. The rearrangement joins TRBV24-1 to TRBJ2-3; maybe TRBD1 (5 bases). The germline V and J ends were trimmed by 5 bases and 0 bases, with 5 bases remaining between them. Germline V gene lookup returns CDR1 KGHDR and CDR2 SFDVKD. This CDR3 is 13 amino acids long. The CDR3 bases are TGTGCCACCAGTGCAGGGAGCACAGATACGCAGTATTTT. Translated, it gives CATSAGSTDTQYF.

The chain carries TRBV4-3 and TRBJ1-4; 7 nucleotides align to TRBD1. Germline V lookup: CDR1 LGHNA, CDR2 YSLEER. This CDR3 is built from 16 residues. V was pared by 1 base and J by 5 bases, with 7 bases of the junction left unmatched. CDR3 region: CASSQGRDRRNEKLFF. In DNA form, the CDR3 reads TGCGCCAGCAGCCAAGGGCGGGACAGACGGAATGAAAAACTGTTTTTT.

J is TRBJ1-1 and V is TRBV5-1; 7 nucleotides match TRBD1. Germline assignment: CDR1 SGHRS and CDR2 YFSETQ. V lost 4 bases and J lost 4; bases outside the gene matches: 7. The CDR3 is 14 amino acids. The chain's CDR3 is CASSPGAGGTEAFF. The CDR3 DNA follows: TGCGCCAGCAGCCCGGGGGCAGGGGGCACTGAAGCTTTCTTT. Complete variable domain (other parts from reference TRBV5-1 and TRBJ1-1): KAGVTQTPRYLIKTRGQQVTLSCSPISGHRSVSWYQQTPGQGLQFLFEYFSETQRNKGNFPGRFSGRQFSNSRSEMNVSTLELGDSALYLCASSPGAGGTEAFFGQGTRLTVV.

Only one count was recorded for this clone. The CDR3 DNA sequence: TGTGCCAGCAGTTACTACTACTCAGGGGAGACCCAGTACTTC. It is translated as CASSYYYSGETQYF. V gene TRBV6-5 combines with J gene TRBJ2-5, with a possible D match to TRBD1 (5 bases). Germline CDR1 is MNHEY and CDR2 is SVGAGI. The CDR3 covers 14 residues. Trimming removed 1 base from V and 5 bases from J, with 11 bases in between.

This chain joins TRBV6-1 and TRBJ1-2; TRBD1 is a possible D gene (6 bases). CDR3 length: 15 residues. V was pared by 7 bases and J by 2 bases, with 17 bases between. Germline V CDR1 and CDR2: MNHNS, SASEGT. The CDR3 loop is CASTPYGTGNYGYTF. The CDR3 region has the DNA TGTGCCAGCACCCCGTACGGTACAGGGAACTATGGCTACACCTTC.